The clone carrying this TCR beta chain appeared a few times. Germline CDR1 is LGHDT and CDR2 is YNNKEL (reference sequence). CDR3 size: 15 residues. V dropped 4 bases and J dropped 7; count of bases not matched to a gene: 4. This entry is derived from a study of T-cell reconstitution after alpha-beta-depleted transplantation in children. Unique molecular identifiers tagged the TCRbeta library. Via MiXCR, TCRdb re-called the PCR reads, giving one row per CDR3 protein. The sample holds about 230,000 distinct CDR3 sequences, approximately 9.9% seen once. This receptor was identified in a human donor who donated a stem cell graft to a child with SCID. The specimen was PBMCs from the stem cell graft donor, collected from the stem cell graft. The chain links TRBV3-1 to TRBJ1-6; 10 nucleotides match TRBD1. CDR3 residues: CASSRQGARNSPLHF. CDR3 nucleotide sequence: TGTGCCAGCAGCCGACAGGGGGCGAGGAATTCACCCCTCCACTTT.